This T cell receptor (beta chain) originates from a study of identical twins (dated by TCRdb to between 2015 and 2016). Background on the whole study: To test whether fetal clonotypes persist, this study deep-sequenced TCR alpha and beta repertoires from monozygotic twins, from unrelated adults of various ages, and from cord blood. Replicate twin experiments were performed at different times using different library preparation protocols to rule out contamination. The investigation overall reported the following: Invariant T cells such as MAIT and iNKT could partly confound zero-insertion analyses, although diverse VJ usage argued against such confounding for most clonotypes. Compared with coincidental sharing between unrelated individuals, an excess of low generation-probability sequences was observed among out-of-frame TCR alpha sequences shared between twins. In beta out-of-frame sequences, excess twin sharing was weaker, because having fewer shared sequences lowered the signal-to-noise ratio. Because the same donors could not be followed over many years, the conclusions depended on cross-sectional statistical analysis. In monozygotic twins, recombination models systematically underestimated out-of-frame TCR alpha sharing, but the models matched the sharing seen between unrelated individuals. Abundant cord blood beta clonotypes carried fewer insertions; young adult naive repertoires showed a weaker similar trend, while memory repertoires showed none.

This clonotype is considered medium-sized (0.01 to 0.1%). The antigen this receptor binds is unknown. No base qualities exist here, and no much larger clone lies one base off it. Spanning cysteine to phenylalanine, the CDR3 consists of 16 amino acids. The CDR3 DNA has 48 bases and is translated from base 1. CDR1 and CDR2 are drawn from the germline V gene: MNHEY, SVGAGI. Clipping removes 0 bases from V and 6 bases from J, with 1 as the unmatched junction base count. Libraries were prepared through 5' RACE. The reads were generated on an Illumina HiSeq 2000. Template switching introduced a universal primer binding site; the final cDNA contained a unique molecular identifier, enabling accurate counting of TCR cDNA molecules. First-strand cDNA for TCR alpha and beta chains was synthesized from specific primers in the conserved constant-segment region. To control for contamination, each cDNA library was double barcoded with a SMART-Mk sample barcode plus Illumina barcodes. TruSeq adapter sequences along with Illumina sample barcodes were introduced in two successive PCR steps. TCR alpha and beta cDNA libraries were sequenced on the Illumina HiSeq platform with custom primers. In the paper's pipeline: MiGEC was used to process raw reads and extract unique molecular identifiers, and MiXCR was used to find CDR3 positions. Recombination models were inferred per individual with the repgenHMM and IGoR tools using an EM algorithm. Shared clonotype analysis was performed with the tcR package in R, normalizing sharing by the product of cloneset sizes. To study raw recombination free of thymic and clonal selection effects, out-of-frame nonproductive sequences were analyzed. TCRdb itself trimmed the public reads at Q25 with fastp, ran MiXCR and retained productive beta chains. Records with the same CDR3 protein are collapsed into one entry carrying the most frequent genes and DNA. In this record, the V and J calls reflect TCRdb's handling and not the investigators' own analysis. For this sample the table gives about 190,000 distinct CDR3 sequences, of which approximately 15% were detected only once. The ten largest clones add up to over 35% of the sample.

Every donor was a healthy Caucasian. The twin cohort consisted of three pairs of female monozygotic twins, all aged roughly 18 to 30 years. CD4+ and CD8+ T cell populations were isolated with positive isolation kits from Invitrogen. Another study also made use of these data, one on T cells expressing NK-cell markers. The other study reports the following: Three sorted T-cell subsets (CD3+CD56+NKG2C+, CD3+CD56+NKG2C- and CD3+CD56-NKG2C+) from fewer than 10 donors had their TCR beta-chain repertoires profiled. Of the eight sequenced donors, seven were found to be HCMV-seropositive and one was found to be HCMV-seronegative. In several experiments an anti-gammadeltaTCR antibody was added to restrict sorting to alphabetaTCR-expressing T cells. In five to seven donors, the dominant CD3+CD56+NKG2C+ clonotypes were found to rank among the top 10 CD8+ clonotypes and to make up roughly 1.0-7.0% of CD8+ T cells. Those dominant clonotypes were again the most abundant among CD3+CD56-NKG2C+ cells in four donors, at roughly 28.3-60.1%. It remained unclear whether the expanded NKG2C-expressing T cell clones were specific for HCMV antigens. Randomly selected healthy volunteers, three men and five women, were used as the eight sequenced donors. A commercial ELISA kit detecting HCMV-specific IgG in serum was used to determine HCMV serostatus. MIGEC was used to demultiplex reads and group the reads by UMI, and MiTCR was used to assemble and quantify clonotypes. Only TCR cDNA sequences supported by at least two reads were kept to exclude erroneous sequences. The tcR package was used for downstream repertoire analysis, and clonotypes were matched across fractions by CDR3 nucleotide sequence plus V segment. Antigen specificity was annotated against VDJdb with VDJmatch, allowing one amino acid substitution in CDR3.

The sequence derives from a woman aged 18-30 years in good health. The sample taken for sequencing was CD8+ T cells sorted from blood. This sequence uses TRBV6-5 and TRBJ2-3; TRBD2 lines up with 15 middle nucleotides. The DNA sequence is given as TGTGCCAGCAGTTACTCGGGGACTAGCGGGGGGGATACGCAGTATTTT. Its translation reads: CASSYSGTSGGDTQYF.